The 8 T cell receptor beta chains listed next were all sequenced from one sample in a study of metastatic and nonmetastatic thyroid tumors. None of the patients had undergone any treatment ahead of thyroid surgery. From the PCR reads, TCRdb re-called clones with MiXCR. The table includes more than 70,000 clones, about 9.1% detected once. The sample was blood. The receptors stem from a female donor with papillary thyroid cancer or a benign thyroid nodule (not recorded which). Some clones in this sample may be carry-over from other donors' samples.

The sample holds many counts of this clone. This chain uses TRBV6-1 with TRBJ2-2; 9 nucleotides agree with TRBD1. The CDR3 is 14 residues long. Looked up from germline, CDR1 is MNHNS and CDR2 is SASEGT. Unmatched junction bases numbered 6, after V lost 6 bases and J lost 7 bases. The CDR3 bases are TGTGCCAGCAGACGGGACAGGGCGGGCGGGGAGCTGTTTTTT. It codes for CASRRDRAGGELFF.

The V call is TRBV27, the J call TRBJ2-7, with 7 bases lining up with TRBD1. Germline loops: CDR1 MNHEY, CDR2 SMNVEV (reference sequence). This CDR3 comprises 15 residues. The trim removed 3 bases at V and 1 base at J, leaving 6 bases unmatched. The CDR3 DNA is TGTGCCAGCAGTTTCGGTGACAGGGCATCCTACGAGCAGTACTTC. It is translated as CASSFGDRASYEQYF.

This clone was seen a few times. The V call is TRBV5-8, the J call TRBJ1-2; 8 bases are shared with TRBD1. CDR3 length: 14 amino acids. CDR1 is SGHTS and CDR2 is YDEGEE in the germline V gene. Trimming took 0 bases from V and 7 from J; bases not matched to a gene: 5. The CDR3 bases are TGTGCCAGCAGCTTGGAGACAGGGGCATCTGGCTACACCTTC. It translates to CASSLETGASGYTF.

This clone has ten or more counts. This chain links TRBV6-1 with TRBJ1-6; TRBD1 might be the D (6 bases). V was pared by 1 base and J by 11 bases, with 12 bases between. This CDR3 region has 14 residues. Germline V lookup: CDR1 MNHNS, CDR2 SASEGT. The DNA of the CDR3 is TGTGCCAGCAGTGAAGAGGGGGAGGCCGCACCCCTCCACTTT. Its protein product is CASSEEGEAAPLHF.

This clone showed up many times. The genes are TRBV28 and TRBJ1-5, with 9 bases that match TRBD1. CDR3 length: 13 amino acids. Germline CDR1 reads MDHEN; CDR2 reads SYDVKM. V trimming: 10 bases; J trimming: 6 bases; junction bases outside the gene matches: 7. In DNA, the CDR3 is TGTGCCAATGGTGGGACAGGGTTTCAGCCCCAGCATTTT. It is translated as CANGGTGFQPQHF.

This clone was counted once. Written as DNA, the CDR3 is TGTGCCAGTAGTATTTCCGGACGGCTGACGAACGACAATGAGCAGTTCTTC. Residues: CASSISGRLTNDNEQFF. V gene TRBV19 combines with J gene TRBJ2-1, with D uncertain. Germline assignment: CDR1 LNHDA and CDR2 SQIVND (reference sequence). The CDR3 is made up of 17 amino acids. V shed 3 bases and J shed 5 bases, with 20 bases lying between them.

This clone has just a few counts. This clone may be a read error of a much larger clone one base away. V gene TRBV10-2 combines with J gene TRBJ2-1; 7 nucleotides line up with TRBD2. The CDR3 totals 16 residues. V lost 6 bases to trimming and J lost 3 bases; unmatched junction nucleotides: 11. Germline V CDR1 and CDR2: WSHSY, SAAADI. For the CDR3, the DNA is TGCGCCAGCAGCCTATTTTCTAGCGGATACTACAATGAGCAGTTCTTC. It specifies CASSLFSSGYYNEQFF.

This clone was seen at least ten times. V is TRBV6-1 and J is TRBJ1-4; a possible D gene is TRBD1 (5 bases). The CDR3 runs to 13 residues. Between the trimmed V and J ends, which lost 2 bases and 7 bases, there was a span of 8 bases. The germline V gene has CDR1 MNHNS and CDR2 SASEGT. CDR3 protein: CASSEQGGEKLFF. The CDR3 DNA is TGTGCCAGCAGTGAACAGGGCGGTGAAAAACTGTTTTTT.